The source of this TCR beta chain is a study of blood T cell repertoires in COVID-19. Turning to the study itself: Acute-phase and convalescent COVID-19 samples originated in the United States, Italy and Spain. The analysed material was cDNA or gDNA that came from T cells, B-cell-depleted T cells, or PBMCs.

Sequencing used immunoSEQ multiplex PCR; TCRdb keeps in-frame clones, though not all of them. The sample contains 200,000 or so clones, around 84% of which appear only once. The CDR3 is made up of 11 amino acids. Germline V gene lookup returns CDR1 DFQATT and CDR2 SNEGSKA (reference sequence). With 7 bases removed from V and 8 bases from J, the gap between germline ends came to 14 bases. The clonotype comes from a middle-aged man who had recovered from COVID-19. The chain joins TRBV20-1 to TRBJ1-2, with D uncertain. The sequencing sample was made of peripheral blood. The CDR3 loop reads CSVEGFGGYTF. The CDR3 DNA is TGCAGTGTTGAGGGATTCGGCGGCTACACCTTC.